This T cell receptor (beta chain) stems from a study of blood T cell repertoires in COVID-19. Across the study: Some COVID-19 samples were acute and others convalescent; all came from the United States, Italy and Spain.

Enrolment of Seattle patients took place during active infection, and they were followed longitudinally. Methods used by the authors: Estimation of nucleated cell counts was performed using reference gene primer amplification. Sequencing used immunoSEQ multiplex PCR; TCRdb keeps in-frame clones, though not all of them. That table furnishes V, J and clone size, whereas the DNA furnished D and trimming. The data contain over 90,000 clones, roughly 79% of them singletons. The source of this sequence is a man aged 80 or over with COVID-19, enrolled during active disease. The sequencing sample was made of peripheral blood.

CDR3 sequence reads: CASSVQGNTEAFF. In nucleotides, the CDR3 is TGTGCCAGCTCAGTCCAGGGGAACACTGAAGCTTTCTTT. The gene calls are TRBV18 and TRBJ1-1, with D maybe TRBD1 (5 bases). The germline V and J ends were trimmed by 5 bases and 1 base, with 8 bases remaining between them. Germline CDR1 and CDR2: KGHSH and LQKENI. The CDR3 runs to 13 residues.